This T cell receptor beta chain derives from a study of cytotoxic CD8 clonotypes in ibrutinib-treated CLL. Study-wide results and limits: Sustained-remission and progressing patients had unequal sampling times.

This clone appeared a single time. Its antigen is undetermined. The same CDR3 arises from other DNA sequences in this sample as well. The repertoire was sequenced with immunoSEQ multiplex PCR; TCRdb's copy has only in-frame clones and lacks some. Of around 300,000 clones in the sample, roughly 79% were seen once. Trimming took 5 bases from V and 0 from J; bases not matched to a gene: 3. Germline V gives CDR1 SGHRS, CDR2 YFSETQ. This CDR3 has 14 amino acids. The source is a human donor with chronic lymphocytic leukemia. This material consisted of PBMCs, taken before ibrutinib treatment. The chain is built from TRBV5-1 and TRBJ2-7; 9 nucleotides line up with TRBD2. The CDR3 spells CASSPTSGSYEQYF. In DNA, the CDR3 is TGCGCCAGCAGTCCGACTAGCGGCTCCTACGAGCAGTACTTC.